A single sample is the source of the 17 T cell receptor beta chains below, sequenced in a study of PD-1 blockade in mismatch repair-deficient tumors (TCRdb year 2017). The library came from the immunoSEQ multiplex PCR assay. TCRdb obtained this table from immuneACCESS and retained in-frame rearrangements with V and J assigned. These tables miss some clones; where compared with another copy, unresolved V genes account for less than half of the shortfall, and the remainder is unexplained. The sample has about 100,000 clones on record, about 79% of them singletons. The top ten clonotypes cover 6.3% of the sample. This specimen consisted of peripheral blood, obtained less than 37 weeks after starting pembrolizumab. Receptors originate from an adult with mismatch repair-deficient cancer.

The genes are TRBV4-1 and TRBJ2-7; unclear D gene. This CDR3 is built from 17 residues. Germline values: CDR1 MGHRA, CDR2 YSYEKL. V was cut by 0 bases and J by 5 bases, with 20 bases left in between. The CDR3 spells CASSQDPLNTFLNEQYF. DNA for the CDR3: TGCGCCAGCAGCCAAGATCCCCTCAATACGTTCCTTAACGAGCAGTACTTC.

The chain has TRBV5-4 and TRBJ1-1; 12 bases fit TRBD1. CDR3 size: 14 residues. Germline CDR1 SGHNT, CDR2 YYREEE (reference sequence). Unmatched junction bases numbered 6, after V lost 7 bases and J lost 5 bases. CDR3 sequence (DNA): TGTGCCAGCGGTTGGGGACAGGGGGCGACTGAAGCTTTCTTT. Its protein is CASGWGQGATEAFF.

V gene TRBV7-6 combines with J gene TRBJ1-2; 10 bases agree with TRBD1. Trimming took 1 base from V and 3 from J; bases not matched to a gene: 2. Per germline, CDR1 SGHVS and CDR2 FNYEAQ. The CDR3 consists of 15 residues. CDR3 sequence (DNA): TGTGCCAGCAGCTTAGGGACAGGGGGGTACTATGGCTACACCTTC. Encoded protein: CASSLGTGGYYGYTF.

The rearrangement joins TRBV5-1 to TRBJ2-3; D is unclear. The V and J ends lost 7 bases and 6 bases respectively, with 18 bases between them. This CDR3 comprises 14 residues. Germline CDR1 and CDR2: SGHRS and YFSETQ. The CDR3 sequence is CASRTRVPPDTQYF. The CDR3 DNA is TGCGCCAGCCGCACCCGGGTCCCGCCCGATACGCAGTATTTT.

The rearrangement uses TRBV6-6 and TRBJ2-6; no clear D gene. CDR1 MNHNY and CDR2 SVGAGI come from the germline V gene (reference sequence). CDR3 length: 14 residues. Trimming shortened V by 0 bases and J by 10 bases, and 10 bases separated the two germline ends. The CDR3 nucleotides read TGTGCCAGCAGTTACTCGGTCAACGCGAACGTCCTGACTTTC. Translating it yields CASSYSVNANVLTF.

The gene calls are TRBV14 and TRBJ2-3; 10 nucleotides match TRBD2. With 1 base clipped from V and 2 bases from J, the junction kept 12 bases outside the gene matches. CDR1 and CDR2 from the germline V gene are SGHDN and FVKESK. CDR3 length: 19 amino acids. In nucleotides, the CDR3 is TGTGCCAGCAGCCAAGTAGAGACGGGACTAGCGTACCTCACAGATACGCAGTATTTT. Translating it yields CASSQVETGLAYLTDTQYF.

The gene calls are TRBV18 and TRBJ2-5; D not resolved. Trimming left V 3 bases short and J 4 bases short, with 12 bases between. This CDR3 has 14 amino acids. Germline CDR1 KGHSH, CDR2 LQKENI. The CDR3 nucleotides are TGTGCCAGCTCACCCGGCCGGGCCCCAGAGACCCAGTACTTC. This encodes CASSPGRAPETQYF.

The rearrangement joins TRBV6-5 to TRBJ1-1; D unclear. This CDR3 is built from 9 residues. Germline V lookup: CDR1 MNHEY, CDR2 SVGAGI. V lost 6 bases to trimming and J lost 12 bases, with 8 bases between them. CDR3 in amino acids: CASSEGSFF. CDR3 nucleotide sequence: TGTGCCAGCAGCGAAGGGTCTTTCTTT.

V is TRBV30 and J is TRBJ2-5, with TRBD2 identical over 9 bases. The V segment lost 3 bases and the J segment 1 base; nucleotides outside the gene matches: 6. CDR3 length: 15 residues. Germline V CDR1 and CDR2: GTSNPN, SVGIG (reference sequence). The CDR3 reads CAWSRSGRIQETQYF. The CDR3 bases are TGTGCCTGGAGCCGGAGCGGGAGGATCCAAGAGACCCAGTACTTC.

CDR3: CASSNDGASYEQYF. For the CDR3, the DNA is TGTGCCAGCAGCAATGACGGAGCCTCCTACGAGCAGTACTTC. The chain employs TRBV7-9 and TRBJ2-7; D call uncertain. This CDR3 comprises 14 residues. V was shortened by 5 bases and J by 0 bases, with 11 bases between the two germline ends. CDR1 is SEHNR and CDR2 is FQNEAQ in the germline V gene (reference sequence).

The genes are TRBV19 and TRBJ2-2; D may correspond to TRBD1 or TRBD2 (5 bases each). The germline CDR1 and CDR2 sequences are LNHDA and SQIVND (reference sequence). This CDR3 comprises 15 residues. The germline V and J ends were trimmed by 3 bases and 7 bases, with 15 bases remaining between them. Here the CDR3 DNA reads TGTGCCAGTAGTATCGTTTTCGTGGGGGTCGGGGAGCTGTTTTTT. This sequence encodes CASSIVFVGVGELFF.

The chain combines TRBV7-9 with TRBJ2-5; a possible D gene is TRBD2 (5 bases). CDR1 SEHNR and CDR2 FQNEAQ come from the germline V gene (reference sequence). With 0 bases removed from V and 4 bases from J, the gap between germline ends came to 6 bases. This CDR3 region has 13 residues. The CDR3 is CASSLARGETQYF. DNA for the CDR3: TGTGCCAGCAGCTTAGCCCGGGGAGAGACCCAGTACTTC.

This clone appeared a few times. The chain uses TRBV7-9 and TRBJ2-1; weak D call: TRBD2 (6 bases). The germline V and J ends were trimmed by 4 bases and 10 bases, with 11 bases remaining between them. This CDR3 spans 12 amino acids. The V gene's germline CDR1 is SEHNR and CDR2 FQNEAQ (reference sequence). As DNA, the CDR3 is TGTGCCAGCAGCTCGGACTACCTCGAGCAGTTCTTC. Its translation: CASSSDYLEQFF.

In DNA, the CDR3 is TGTGCCAGCAGCCCGAGGGGGGCCTCCTACAATGAGCAGTTCTTC. Translated: CASSPRGASYNEQFF. The chain is built from TRBV11-3 and TRBJ2-1; possibly TRBD1 or TRBD2 for D (6 bases each). Trimming left V 5 bases short and J 0 bases short, with 11 bases between. Germline assignment: CDR1 SGHNT and CDR2 YENEEA. This CDR3 is built from 15 residues. Variable domain in full (rest from reference TRBV11-3 and TRBJ2-1): EAGVVQSPRYKIIEKKQPVAFWCNPISGHNTLYWYLQNLGQGPELLIRYENEEAVDDSQLPKDRFSAERLKGVDSTLKIQPAELGDSAVYLCASSPRGASYNEQFFGPGTRLTVL.

The J gene is TRBJ1-2, the V gene TRBV6-1, with 9 nucleotides matching TRBD1. V gave up 7 bases and J gave up 4 bases; unmatched junction bases: 10. The CDR3 is 15 amino acids. Per germline, CDR1 MNHNS and CDR2 SASEGT. The CDR3 DNA reads as TGTGCCAGCACCTCAACAGGGGGCGCGGCCTATGGCTACACCTTC. Translating gives CASTSTGGAAYGYTF.

The chain links TRBV7-9 to TRBJ2-7; 7 bases agree with TRBD1. Germline CDR1 and CDR2: SEHNR and FQNEAQ (reference sequence). The V gene end was trimmed by 6 bases and the J gene end by 3 bases; junction bases not matched to a gene: 14. This CDR3 region has 16 residues. CDR3 DNA: TGTGCCAGCAGATCCGGACAGGCAGGGGTACACTACGAGCAGTACTTC. It yields the protein CASRSGQAGVHYEQYF.

The chain is built from TRBV5-4 and TRBJ2-2, with a tentative D call TRBD1 (6 bases). Germline V lookup: CDR1 SGHNT, CDR2 YYREEE (reference sequence). CDR3 length equals 15 residues. Trimming pared 4 bases from V and 1 base from J, leaving 11 bases between. The CDR3 loop reads CASSTSGVNTGELFF. DNA for the CDR3: TGTGCCAGCAGCACCTCAGGGGTGAACACCGGGGAGCTGTTTTTT.